This T cell receptor beta chain comes out of a study of T cell repertoires in cytomegalovirus infection. V dropped 6 bases and J dropped 2 bases, with 10 bases sitting between them. The germline CDR1 and CDR2 sequences are DFQATT and SNEGSKA (reference sequence). The CDR3 has 12 amino acids. In TCRdb, the reads were re-called with MiXCR into one record per CDR3 protein. The sample holds 75,000 to 95,000 distinct CDR3 sequences, about half seen once. Worth noting for this clonotype: What it recognizes is unknown.

The sequence derives from a human donor in good health (CMV status not recorded). Some clones in this sample may be carry-over from other donors' samples. The chain links TRBV20-1 to TRBJ2-5; no definite D call. Specimen: CD8+ T cells from cultured PBMCs, collected from culture after CMV antigen stimulation. The CDR3, as DNA: TGCAGTGCGTGGACCCGGCAAGAGACCCAGTACTTC. This gives the protein CSAWTRQETQYF.